The 25 T cell receptor beta chains below come from one sample, sequenced in a study of cytomegalovirus exposure and HLA in healthy donors. The PCR had 60 Vbeta and 13 Jbeta primers. Profiled with immunoSEQ multiplex PCR; TCRdb holds only in-frame clones, not every one. The table includes roughly 200,000 clones, 77% detected once. The sample consisted of PBMCs. The source of these receptors is a woman in her thirties in good health and CMV-seropositive.

This chain links TRBV6-1 with TRBJ1-2; TRBD1 matches 10 bases. Germline CDR1 reads MNHNS; CDR2 reads SASEGT. The length of the CDR3 is 15 residues. J was trimmed by 2 bases and V by 0 bases; bases with no gene match: 0. The CDR3, as DNA: TGTGCCAGCAGTGAAGCGGGACAGGGGAACTATGGCTACACCTTC. It codes for CASSEAGQGNYGYTF.

The count of this clone is one. The chain is built from TRBV7-3 and TRBJ1-5; D remains unclear. The V and J ends lost 5 bases and 6 bases respectively, with 20 bases between them. CDR1 and CDR2 (germline): SGHTA, FQGTGA. The CDR3 runs to 16 residues. In nucleotides, the CDR3 is TGTGCCAGCAGCCCCCGGATGAGGAGTAGGTGTCAGCCCCAGCATTTT. This translates into CASSPRMRSRCQPQHF.

V gene TRBV5-1 combines with J gene TRBJ1-3, with D maybe TRBD1 (6 bases). This CDR3 has 16 amino acids. Trimming took off 4 bases at V and 3 bases at J, with 17 bases between the two ends. From germline, CDR1 is SGHRS and CDR2 YFSETQ. CDR3 DNA sequence: TGCGCCAGCAGCGAACATCCTGGGACACTTGGAAACACCATATATTTT. This encodes CASSEHPGTLGNTIYF.

The V gene is TRBV7-2, the J gene TRBJ2-7; 9 bases agree with TRBD1. Trimming took 2 bases from V and 6 from J; bases not matched to a gene: 20. This CDR3 has 19 amino acids. The V gene's germline CDR1 is SGHTA and CDR2 FQGNSA. CDR3 region: CASSLTFTGLTGGSVEQYF. DNA for the CDR3: TGTGCCAGCAGCTTAACGTTTACGGGACTCACAGGGGGCTCGGTCGAGCAGTACTTC.

This chain uses TRBV28 with TRBJ1-1, with a possible D match to TRBD1 (6 bases). From germline, CDR1 is MDHEN and CDR2 SYDVKM. The CDR3 is 14 amino acids. Trimming shortened V by 8 bases and J by 5 bases, and 18 bases separated the two germline ends. CDR3 in amino acids: CASDLSLRGTEAFF. The DNA for the CDR3 is TGTGCCAGCGACTTGTCACTCAGGGGAACTGAAGCTTTCTTT.

This clone is a singleton in its sample. The chain links TRBV9 to TRBJ1-4, with TRBD1 matching over 8 bases. Germline CDR1 reads SGDLS; CDR2 reads YYNGEE. This CDR3 is 15 amino acids long. The V segment lost 1 base and the J segment 5 bases; nucleotides outside the gene matches: 4. The CDR3 sequence: CASSVQGAMNEKLFF. Written as DNA, the CDR3 is TGTGCCAGCAGCGTACAGGGGGCTATGAATGAAAAACTGTTTTTT.

This clone has only a few counts. The chain recombines TRBV29-1 with TRBJ2-7; 9 nucleotides match TRBD1. This CDR3 contains 13 residues. Germline V lookup: CDR1 SQVTM, CDR2 ANQGSEA. V was clipped by 6 bases and J by 3 bases; unmatched bases: 6. CDR3 nucleotides: TGCAGCGTCTCGGGACAGGGCGACTACGAGCAGTACTTC. It is translated as CSVSGQGDYEQYF.

The J gene is TRBJ1-1, the V gene TRBV5-4; D might be TRBD1 (6 bases). The V end lost 4 bases, the J end lost 5 bases, and 15 bases lay between the germline ends. From germline, CDR1 is SGHNT and CDR2 YYREEE (reference sequence). This CDR3 region has 14 residues. The CDR3 protein is CASSPWARGTEAFF. The CDR3 DNA is TGTGCCAGCAGCCCGTGGGCCAGGGGTACTGAAGCTTTCTTT. Looking up the rest from reference TRBV5-4 and TRBJ1-1 gives the full variable domain: ETGVTQSPTHLIKTRGQQVTLRCSSQSGHNTVSWYQQALGQGPQFIFQYYREEENGRGNFPPRFSGLQFPNYSSELNVNALELDDSALYLCASSPWARGTEAFFGQGTRLTVV.

V is TRBV29-1 and J is TRBJ1-3; no reliable D call. The CDR3 length is 13 residues. The germline gives CDR1 SQVTM, CDR2 ANQGSEA. V was shortened by 7 bases and J by 4 bases, with 14 bases between the two germline ends. CDR3 in amino acids: CSATLVGGNTIYF. CDR3 sequence (DNA): TGCAGCGCTACATTAGTCGGGGGAAACACCATATATTTT. The whole variable domain, remainder taken from reference TRBV29-1 and TRBJ1-3, is SAVISQKPSRDICQRGTSLTIQCQVDSQVTMMFWYRQQPGQSLTLIATANQGSEATYESGFVIDKFPISRPNLTFSTLTVSNMSPEDSSIYLCSATLVGGNTIYFGEGSWLTVV.

The genes are TRBV4-3 and TRBJ2-2; 8 bases match TRBD2. Germline CDR1 reads LGHNA; CDR2 reads YSLEER. The CDR3 covers 17 residues. Trimming at V came to 1 base and at J to 4 bases, leaving 8 bases not matched to a gene. DNA for the CDR3: TGCGCCAGCAGCCAAGCCGGGTCTAGCGGGTCCACCGGGGAGCTGTTTTTT. Translated: CASSQAGSSGSTGELFF.

This clone was found a few times. The chain carries TRBV4-2 and TRBJ2-7; 7 bases align to TRBD1. Looked up from germline, CDR1 is LGHNA and CDR2 is YNFKEQ. The CDR3 loop spans 17 amino acids. Unmatched junction bases numbered 14, after V lost 1 base and J lost 5 bases. CDR3 DNA: TGTGCCAGCAGCCAAGGGGGAACAGGGGATCGGGTCAACGAGCAGTACTTC. This encodes CASSQGGTGDRVNEQYF.

This clone occurred a few times. This chain uses TRBV11-2 with TRBJ1-1; D gene ambiguous. Germline CDR1 and CDR2: SGHAT and FQNNGV. The CDR3 contains 15 residues. Trimming cost V 1 base and J 1 base, with 10 bases left between them. The DNA of the CDR3 is TGTGCCAGCAGCTTAGGTGAGGGTACGAACACTGAAGCTTTCTTT. Translation gives CASSLGEGTNTEAFF.

The chain combines TRBV15 with TRBJ2-1, with D tentatively TRBD1 (5 bases). The CDR3 has 14 residues. CDR1 LNHNV and CDR2 YYDKDF come from the germline V gene (reference sequence). V was cut by 8 bases and J by 1 base, with 12 bases left in between. The DNA of the CDR3 is TGTGCCACCCTCCAGGACATATCCTACAATGAGCAGTTCTTC. This codes for CATLQDISYNEQFF.

This clone was seen a few times. The genes are TRBV19 and TRBJ1-2; D is possibly TRBD1 (5 bases). The CDR3 is made up of 13 amino acids. The V end lost 9 bases, the J end lost 6 bases, and 17 bases lay between the germline ends. The germline V gene encodes CDR1 LNHDA and CDR2 SQIVND (reference sequence). The CDR3 nucleotides are TGTGCCAGCCGCGGACGGGCGGGGGATGGCTACACCTTC. Protein sequence: CASRGRAGDGYTF.

CDR3 nucleotide sequence: TGTGCCTGGAGTGTACGGGGGGCCAAAGCTTTCTTT. It codes for CAWSVRGAKAFF. This chain joins TRBV30 and TRBJ1-1; weak D call: TRBD1 (6 bases). Germline V gene sequence: CDR1 GTSNPN, CDR2 SVGIG (reference sequence). V was trimmed by 0 bases and J by 9 bases, leaving 11 bases between them. The CDR3 is 12 amino acids.

The table lists this clone with a few counts. The V and J genes are TRBV6-1 and TRBJ1-1; the D is unclear. The V end was cut by 10 bases, the J end by 7 bases, with 13 bases between. Germline V gives CDR1 MNHNS, CDR2 SASEGT. This CDR3 region has 11 residues. CDR3 nucleotide sequence: TGTGCCATCGCTATCAGGTTTGAAGCTTTCTTT. Encoded protein: CAIAIRFEAFF.

This clone was found once. This chain links TRBV6-6 with TRBJ2-7; TRBD1 agrees at 7 bases. CDR3 size: 12 residues. The junction had 3 bases not matched to a gene; V was cut back by 10 bases and J by 0 bases. CDR1 MNHNY and CDR2 SVGAGI come from the germline V gene (reference sequence). The CDR3 DNA follows: TGTGCCACCAACAGGGGCTCCTACGAGCAGTACTTC. Its translation: CATNRGSYEQYF.

This clone was detected only a few times. In DNA form, the CDR3 reads TGTGCCATCAGTGACCGCGCGGGAGTCTACGAGCAGTACTTC. Protein product: CAISDRAGVYEQYF. The rearrangement uses TRBV10-3 and TRBJ2-7, with TRBD2 identical over 7 bases. The germline V gene encodes CDR1 ENHRY and CDR2 SYGVKD. With V trimmed by 3 bases and J by 3 bases, 5 bases remained unmatched. This CDR3 region has 14 residues.

V and J are TRBV10-3 and TRBJ2-1, with a weak D call TRBD2 (6 bases). The CDR3 spans 19 residues. Germline V CDR1 and CDR2: ENHRY, SYGVKD. Trimming cost V 0 bases and J 0 bases, with 18 bases left between them. The CDR3 loop reads CAISESTRGAGSSYNEQFF. CDR3 DNA: TGTGCCATCAGTGAGTCGACTCGCGGGGCAGGGAGCTCCTACAATGAGCAGTTCTTC.

The V gene is TRBV7-2, the J gene TRBJ1-5; D is ambiguous. The CDR3 totals 12 residues. From germline, CDR1 is SGHTA and CDR2 FQGNSA. The ends were cut back, 2 bases at V and 6 bases at J, with 5 bases in the middle. CDR3 amino acids: CASSLLGQPQHF. The CDR3, as DNA: TGTGCCAGCAGCTTACTAGGTCAGCCCCAGCATTTT.

J is TRBJ1-2 and V is TRBV9, with TRBD1 as a possible D gene (6 bases). The germline CDR1 and CDR2 sequences are SGDLS and YYNGEE. The CDR3 totals 13 residues. The V and J ends lost 0 bases and 12 bases respectively, with 15 bases between them. CDR3 DNA: TGTGCCAGCAGCGTAGACACAGGGTGGTCTCACACCTTC. Its translation is CASSVDTGWSHTF.

This clone was counted a few times. This sequence joins TRBV7-2 and TRBJ2-7; 11 bases fit TRBD1. The V gene end was trimmed by 5 bases and the J gene end by 2 bases; junction bases not matched to a gene: 8. CDR3 size: 16 residues. CDR1 is SGHTA, CDR2 FQGNSA, per germline. The CDR3 DNA sequence: TGTGCCAGCAGCACATCACCGGGACAGGGGGCCTACGAGCAGTACTTC. It is translated as CASSTSPGQGAYEQYF.

The gene calls are TRBV27 and TRBJ1-2, with D possibly matching TRBD1 (6 bases). Germline-derived CDR1 and CDR2 are MNHEY and SMNVEV (reference sequence). The length of the CDR3 is 13 residues. V gave up 3 bases and J gave up 4 bases, with 9 bases separating them. The CDR3 nucleotides are TGTGCCAGCAGTTTCGACAGGCTCTATGGCTACACCTTC. Protein sequence: CASSFDRLYGYTF.

V and J are TRBV5-4 and TRBJ1-2; no definite D call. The CDR3 has 12 amino acids. Germline CDR1 and CDR2: SGHNT and YYREEE (reference sequence). Trimming cost V 3 bases and J 4 bases, with 7 bases left between them. The CDR3 coding sequence is TGTGCCAGCAGCTACGACTCCTATGGCTACACCTTC. As protein: CASSYDSYGYTF.

The V and J genes are TRBV7-2 and TRBJ2-3; 9 nucleotides match TRBD2. The germline V gene encodes CDR1 SGHTA and CDR2 FQGNSA. Losses at the gene ends were 2 bases for V and 2 bases for J; bases not matched to a gene: 5. The CDR3 length is 16 residues. The CDR3 sequence is CASSLWASGVTDTQYF. CDR3 DNA: TGTGCCAGCAGCTTATGGGCTAGCGGGGTCACAGATACGCAGTATTTT.